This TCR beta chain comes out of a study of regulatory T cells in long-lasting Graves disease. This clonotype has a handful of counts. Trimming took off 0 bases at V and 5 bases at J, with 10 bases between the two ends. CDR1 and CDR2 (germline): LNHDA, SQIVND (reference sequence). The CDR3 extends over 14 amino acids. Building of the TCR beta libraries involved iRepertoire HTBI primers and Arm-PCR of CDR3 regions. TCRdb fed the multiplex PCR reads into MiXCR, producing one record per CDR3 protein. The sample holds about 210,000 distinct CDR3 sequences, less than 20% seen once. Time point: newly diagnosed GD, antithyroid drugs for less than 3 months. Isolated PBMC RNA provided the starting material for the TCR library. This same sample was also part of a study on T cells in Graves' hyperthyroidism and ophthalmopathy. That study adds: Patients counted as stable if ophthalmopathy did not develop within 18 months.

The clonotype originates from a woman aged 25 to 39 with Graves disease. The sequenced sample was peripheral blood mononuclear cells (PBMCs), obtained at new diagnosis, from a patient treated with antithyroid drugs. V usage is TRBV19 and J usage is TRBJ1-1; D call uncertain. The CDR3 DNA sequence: TGTGCCAGTAGTATAGACAGAGGAGGGACTGAAGCTTTCTTT. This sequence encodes CASSIDRGGTEAFF.